The clone carrying this TCR beta chain was seen many times. The TCR beta CDR3 regions underwent amplification using RNA transcripts as the source. An initial round of RT-PCR targeting the TCR CDR3 relied on the HTBI primer set. MiXCR, applied by TCRdb to the multiplex PCR reads, yields one record per CDR3 protein. The sample carries 300,000 to 400,000 distinct CDR3 sequences, 15% to 20% recorded once. Germline V CDR1 and CDR2: SNHLY, FYNNEI. This CDR3 comprises 14 residues. V gave up 2 bases and J gave up 6 bases; unmatched junction bases: 2. PBMCs were derived from about 10 ml fresh peripheral blood. This sample stems from a study of T cells in Graves' hyperthyroidism and ophthalmopathy.

The sequence was obtained from a man between 18 and 29 years old with Graves' ophthalmopathy. This chain uses TRBV2 with TRBJ2-2, with TRBD1 matching 8 bases. The sample consisted of blood. The CDR3 DNA reads as TGTGCCAGCAGTGAACAGGGGGCGCCCGGGGAGCTGTTTTTT. This translates into CASSEQGAPGELFF.